The 21 T cell receptor beta chains below come from one sample, sequenced in a study of blood T cells in healthy people across ages. Primed by a sample-barcoded 5' primer and a J-beta primer mix, a second PCR proceeded for about 6 to 12 cycles. TCRdb re-called the 5' RACE reads with MiXCR, one entry per CDR3 protein. The table shows more than 500,000 distinct CDR3 sequences, with about 27% occurring only once. These same data were also listed under a study on T cells of mothers and their children.

Sequencing was performed on blood. Every receptor here comes from a boy aged 2 to 9 in good health.

This chain links TRBV13 with TRBJ1-2, with D unclear. The CDR3 has 12 amino acids. V was pared by 2 bases and J by 4 bases, with 5 bases between. Germline V lookup: CDR1 PRHDT, CDR2 FYEKMQ (reference sequence). The CDR3 coding sequence is TGTGCCAGCAGCTTACTCCGCTATGGCTACACCTTC. The encoded protein is CASSLLRYGYTF.

This clonotype was observed a handful of times. The chain is built from TRBV24-1 and TRBJ2-6; 7 nucleotides align to TRBD1. The length of the CDR3 is 20 residues. The germline CDR1 and CDR2 sequences are KGHDR and SFDVKD. With 0 bases clipped from V and 1 base from J, the junction kept 11 bases outside the gene matches. The DNA for the CDR3 is TGTGCCACCAGTGATTTGCGAGTGGGACAGCTAAAGTCTGGGGCCAACGTCCTGACTTTC. This encodes CATSDLRVGQLKSGANVLTF.

This clonotype has only a few counts. This chain connects TRBV6-6 to TRBJ1-2, with D perhaps TRBD1 (5 bases). The germline V gene has CDR1 MNHNY and CDR2 SVGAGI (reference sequence). CDR3 length: 14 amino acids. The germline V and J ends were trimmed by 3 bases and 3 bases, with 11 bases remaining between them. The CDR3 coding sequence is TGTGCCAGCAGTTATGGGGCAGTCTACTATGGCTACACCTTC. This sequence encodes CASSYGAVYYGYTF.

Here the CDR3 DNA reads TGCAGCGTTGAGGAAATGGAGTCGTCCTACAATGAGCAGTTCTTC. Translation: CSVEEMESSYNEQFF. The chain links TRBV29-1 to TRBJ2-1; D is unclear. This CDR3 has 15 residues. Trimming stripped 3 bases from V and 1 base from J, with 13 bases between. In germline, CDR1 is SQVTM, CDR2 ANQGSEA.

In this sample, this clonotype turned up a few times. The gene calls are TRBV7-2 and TRBJ2-3; TRBD1 is a possible D gene (5 bases). V shed 6 bases and J shed 6 bases, with 10 bases lying between them. Germline V CDR1 and CDR2: SGHTA, FQGNSA. The CDR3 runs 12 residues. CDR3 sequence (DNA): TGTGCCAGCAGTTTACAGGCTGATACGCAGTATTTT. Amino acids: CASSLQADTQYF.

The V gene is TRBV9, the J gene TRBJ2-1; TRBD2 matches at 11 bases. Germline CDR1 reads SGDLS; CDR2 reads YYNGEE. The CDR3 covers 16 residues. With V trimmed by 3 bases and J by 3 bases, 5 bases remained unmatched. The CDR3 DNA reads TGTGCCAGCAGCGACGGGACTAGCGGACTCTACAATGAGCAGTTCTTC. It codes for CASSDGTSGLYNEQFF.

A single count supports this clonotype. The chain links TRBV7-2 to TRBJ2-3, with D perhaps matching TRBD2 (5 bases). The germline gives CDR1 SGHTA, CDR2 FQGNSA. V dropped 4 bases and J dropped 0 bases, with 14 bases sitting between them. CDR3 length: 16 amino acids. The CDR3 sequence is CASSYRDFLSTDTQYF. CDR3 bases: TGTGCCAGCAGCTACCGGGATTTTCTTAGCACAGATACGCAGTATTTT. Supplemented by reference TRBV7-2 and TRBJ2-3, the full variable domain reads GAGVSQSPSNKVTEKGKDVELRCDPISGHTALYWYRQSLGQGLEFLIYFQGNSAPDKSGLPSDRFSAERTGGSVSTLTIQRTQQEDSAVYLCASSYRDFLSTDTQYFGPGTRLTVL.

The gene calls are TRBV6-5 and TRBJ2-1, with TRBD2 matching 11 bases. The V gene's germline CDR1 is MNHEY and CDR2 SVGAGI. V was clipped by 0 bases and J by 9 bases; unmatched bases: 7. The CDR3 extends over 16 amino acids. Here the CDR3 reads CASSYSRLAGGSEQFF. The CDR3 DNA is TGTGCCAGCAGTTACTCGAGGCTAGCGGGAGGATCTGAGCAGTTCTTC.

This clonotype occurred a few times. This chain connects TRBV9 to TRBJ1-1; the D gene is possibly TRBD1 (6 bases). Trimming took off 0 bases at V and 0 bases at J, with 9 bases between the two ends. Germline CDR1 and CDR2: SGDLS and YYNGEE. The CDR3 extends over 15 amino acids. CDR3 region: CASSVVAGVNTEAFF. The DNA for the CDR3 is TGTGCCAGCAGCGTAGTGGCAGGGGTGAACACTGAAGCTTTCTTT.

This sequence joins TRBV7-9 and TRBJ2-5, with 10 bases aligning to TRBD1. The J call may be wrong; the DNA end is better matched by TRBJ2-7. This CDR3 spans 15 amino acids. Per the germline V gene, CDR1 is SEHNR and CDR2 is FQNEAQ (reference sequence). The CDR3 reads CASSFGQGGNYEQYF. CDR3 bases: TGTGCCAGCAGCTTCGGACAGGGGGGGAACTACGAGCAGTACTTC.

The chain joins TRBV27 to TRBJ2-5; 7 nucleotides align to TRBD1. CDR1 MNHEY and CDR2 SMNVEV come from the germline V gene (reference sequence). V lost 7 bases to trimming and J lost 1 base; unmatched junction nucleotides: 12. The CDR3 runs 16 residues. Here the CDR3 reads CASTIKGGRGQETQYF. DNA of the CDR3: TGTGCCAGCACTATCAAAGGGGGCAGGGGCCAAGAGACCCAGTACTTC.

This chain joins TRBV7-9 and TRBJ2-2; D is uncertain. Germline V gene data show CDR1 as SEHNR and CDR2 as FQNEAQ (reference sequence). V lost 5 bases, J lost 1 base, and 8 bases lay in between. The CDR3 is 14 residues long. The CDR3 spells CASSLYRNTGELFF. The CDR3 DNA reads as TGTGCCAGCAGCCTGTACCGGAACACCGGGGAGCTGTTTTTT.

The sample holds a few counts of this clonotype. The CDR3 region has the DNA TGCGCCAGCAGCCAAGACTGGCAGGGGCTATTCTACACCTTC. It encodes CASSQDWQGLFYTF. The chain couples TRBV4-3 to TRBJ1-2; D is perhaps TRBD1 (6 bases). V lost 0 bases and J lost 10, with 15 bases in between. Germline V lookup: CDR1 LGHNA, CDR2 YSLEER. This CDR3 comprises 14 residues.

The sample holds a few counts of this clonotype. This chain connects TRBV14 to TRBJ2-5; a weak D match, TRBD1 (6 bases). With 3 bases removed from V and 4 bases from J, the gap between germline ends came to 18 bases. Germline lookup yields CDR1 SGHDN and CDR2 FVKESK. CDR3 size: 16 residues. This CDR3 is CASSHKYRAPGETQYF. CDR3 DNA: TGTGCCAGCAGCCATAAATACAGGGCCCCAGGAGAGACCCAGTACTTC.

In this sample, this clonotype turned up many times. The chain joins TRBV12-3 or TRBV12-4 to TRBJ2-2, with D perhaps TRBD1 or TRBD2 (5 bases each). The V end lost 5 bases, the J end lost 5 bases, and 9 bases lay between the germline ends. The CDR3 has 13 residues. This chain's CDR3 is CASSRGETGELFF. The CDR3 DNA reads as TGTGCCAGCAGTCGAGGGGAGACCGGGGAGCTGTTTTTT.

The table lists this clonotype with a few counts. This rearrangement joins TRBV2 to TRBJ2-1; D remains unclear. CDR1 and CDR2 (germline): SNHLY, FYNNEI. The CDR3 is made up of 15 amino acids. The V gene lost 8 bases and the J gene lost 2 bases, with 16 bases spanning the gap. The CDR3 reads CASVSDPVAYNEQFF. As DNA, the CDR3 is TGTGCCAGCGTATCGGACCCCGTTGCCTACAATGAGCAGTTCTTC.

This clonotype has a handful of counts. The chain has TRBV3-1 and TRBJ2-4; TRBD2 matches 11 bases. The V gene end was trimmed by 4 bases and the J gene end by 6 bases; junction bases not matched to a gene: 2. The CDR3 covers 14 residues. Germline-derived CDR1 and CDR2 are LGHDT and YNNKEL (reference sequence). CDR3 sequence (DNA): TGTGCCAGCAGCCCGGGGACTAGCGGAAACATTCAGTACTTC. This codes for CASSPGTSGNIQYF.

The sample holds many counts of this clonotype. The V gene is TRBV6-2 or TRBV6-3, the J gene TRBJ2-1, with unresolved D. Trimming removed 0 bases at V and 6 bases at J, with 15 bases between. Germline CDR1 is MNHEY and CDR2 is SVGEGT. The CDR3 sequence is 16 residues long. The CDR3 reads CASSYSTKLSSNEQFF. CDR3 nucleotides: TGTGCCAGCAGTTACTCGACCAAGCTTTCAAGCAATGAGCAGTTCTTC.

The sample holds a few counts of this clonotype. The chain is built from TRBV30 and TRBJ1-3; tentative D call: TRBD1 (6 bases). Germline loops: CDR1 GTSNPN, CDR2 SVGIG (reference sequence). This CDR3 region has 13 residues. With 5 bases removed from V and 7 bases from J, the gap between germline ends came to 15 bases. CDR3 residues: CAWAGTQRNTIYF. CDR3 coding DNA: TGTGCCTGGGCCGGGACACAGAGGAACACCATATATTTT.

This chain uses TRBV7-3 with TRBJ2-2; the D is unclear. Trimming left V 0 bases short and J 6 bases short, with 14 bases between. CDR1 and CDR2 (germline): SGHTA, FQGTGA. CDR3 length: 16 amino acids. The CDR3 DNA follows: TGTGCCAGCAGCTTAACGGGGAACCTCCTCGCCGGGGAGCTGTTTTTT. Translating it yields CASSLTGNLLAGELFF.

This clonotype showed up just a few times. The chain has TRBV12-3 or TRBV12-4 and TRBJ2-3; the D gene is possibly TRBD2 (6 bases). V was cut by 5 bases and J by 4 bases, with 22 bases left in between. The CDR3 loop spans 17 amino acids. The CDR3 nucleotides read TGTGCCAGCAGTCCCCCCGTGGGTAGCGGTTCACCAGATACGCAGTATTTT. Encoded protein: CASSPPVGSGSPDTQYF.